The 26 T cell receptor beta chains below were found in one sample sequenced in a study of T cells in narcolepsy. Profiling relied on immunoSEQ multiplex PCR, and the TCRdb table lists in-frame clones only, not all of them. This repertoire shows fewer than 40,000 clones, about 81% found once; its top ten account for roughly 2.5%. Material for sequencing was CD45RA- memory CD4+ T cells from PBMCs. The receptors shown here come from a human donor with narcolepsy.

The chain couples TRBV11-2 to TRBJ2-7; a possible D gene is TRBD2 (5 bases). Germline V lookup: CDR1 SGHAT, CDR2 FQNNGV. The CDR3 totals 13 residues. The V and J ends lost 1 base and 11 bases respectively, with 15 bases between them. The CDR3 reads CASSLVLGDREYF. The CDR3 region has the DNA TGTGCCAGCAGCTTAGTCCTCGGGGATCGGGAGTACTTC.

This clone was counted between two and nine times. The chain links TRBV5-5 to TRBJ2-5; D is uncertain. CDR1 SGHKS and CDR2 YYEKEE come from the germline V gene (reference sequence). V gave up 5 bases and J gave up 5 bases, with 13 bases separating them. This CDR3 is built from 13 residues. The CDR3 reads CASRRDTRETQYF. The CDR3, as DNA: TGTGCCAGCAGGCGTGATACAAGGGAGACCCAGTACTTC.

The rearrangement uses TRBV6-1 and TRBJ2-2; a weak D match, TRBD2 (6 bases). Germline CDR1 reads MNHNS; CDR2 reads SASEGT. CDR3 size: 14 residues. The germline V and J ends were trimmed by 4 bases and 4 bases, with 10 bases remaining between them. CDR3 protein: CASSALASTGELFF. CDR3 bases: TGTGCCAGCAGTGCGCTAGCGTCCACCGGGGAGCTGTTTTTT.

The rearrangement links TRBV6-5 to TRBJ2-7; D unclear. V dropped 7 bases and J dropped 2 bases, with 12 bases sitting between them. The CDR3 is 13 amino acids. Germline CDR1 is MNHEY and CDR2 is SVGAGI. The CDR3 nucleotides read TGTGCCAGCACTTCTTCGGGTACCTACGAGCAGTACTTC. It is translated as CASTSSGTYEQYF.

The V and J genes are TRBV19 and TRBJ1-1; 8 nucleotides line up with TRBD1. The junction had 12 bases not matched to a gene; V was cut back by 5 bases and J by 4 bases. Germline V CDR1 and CDR2: LNHDA, SQIVND (reference sequence). CDR3 length: 16 residues. CDR3 DNA sequence: TGTGCCAGTAGTCCCCGGACAGGGAGGTGGTCCACTGAAGCTTTCTTT. This encodes CASSPRTGRWSTEAFF.

This chain uses TRBV11-2 with TRBJ1-1; possible D gene TRBD1, 5 bases. V was trimmed by 0 bases and J by 8 bases, leaving 7 bases between them. Germline CDR1 is SGHAT and CDR2 is FQNNGV. The CDR3 has 12 amino acids. The CDR3 nucleotides read TGTGCCAGCAGCTTAGAGGCAGGGGAAGCTTTCTTT. The encoded protein is CASSLEAGEAFF. Together with reference TRBV11-2 and TRBJ1-1, the CDR3 gives the full variable domain: EAGVAQSPRYKIIEKRQSVAFWCNPISGHATLYWYQQILGQGPKLLIQFQNNGVVDDSQLPKDRFSAERLKGVDSTLKIQPAKLEDSAVYLCASSLEAGEAFFGQGTRLTVV.

The chain combines TRBV15 with TRBJ1-5; the D is unclear. Germline CDR1 and CDR2: LNHNV and YYDKDF (reference sequence). V lost 0 bases, J lost 0 bases, and 6 bases lay in between. The CDR3 is 15 amino acids. CDR3 sequence: CATSRDYYSNQPQHF. The CDR3 coding sequence is TGTGCCACCAGCAGAGACTATTATAGCAATCAGCCCCAGCATTTT.

The chain uses TRBV18 and TRBJ2-3; D gene ambiguous. The CDR3 is made up of 14 amino acids. In germline, CDR1 is KGHSH, CDR2 LQKENI. V lost 6 bases and J lost 1, with 11 bases in between. This chain's CDR3 is CASSLNRGTDTQYF. The CDR3 DNA reads as TGTGCCAGCTCTCTAAACCGGGGCACAGATACGCAGTATTTT.

Note on this clone: The identical CDR3 is also encoded by other nucleotide sequences in the sample. The chain links TRBV9 to TRBJ1-2; TRBD1 is a possible D gene (5 bases). The CDR3 is 14 amino acids. CDR1 SGDLS and CDR2 YYNGEE come from the germline V gene. V lost 0 bases, J lost 6 bases, and 12 bases lay in between. The CDR3 spells CASSVGQGRHGYTF. Here the CDR3 DNA reads TGTGCCAGCAGCGTAGGGCAGGGTAGGCATGGCTACACCTTC.

The chain recombines TRBV5-1 with TRBJ2-2; a possible D gene is TRBD2 (6 bases). The CDR3 has 16 amino acids. Per germline, CDR1 SGHRS and CDR2 YFSETQ. The ends were cut back, 5 bases at V and 1 base at J, with 15 bases in the middle. CDR3 DNA sequence: TGCGCCAGCAGGGCCGACGGGAGTTGGAACACCGGGGAGCTGTTTTTT. Amino acids: CASRADGSWNTGELFF.

There are a few counts of this clone. The CDR3 DNA is TGTGCCACTTCGTCGGCGGTCGGCTACGAGCAGTACTTC. Encoded protein: CATSSAVGYEQYF. The rearrangement links TRBV19 to TRBJ2-7; D call uncertain. This CDR3 is built from 13 residues. V was trimmed by 10 bases and J by 3 bases, leaving 16 bases between them. Per germline, CDR1 LNHDA and CDR2 SQIVND (reference sequence).

The chain is built from TRBV4-3 and TRBJ2-1; D might be TRBD1 or TRBD2, each matching 5 bases. Germline V gene lookup returns CDR1 LGHNA and CDR2 YSLEER. The V end lost 4 bases, the J end lost 15 bases, and 22 bases lay between the germline ends. The CDR3 consists of 14 residues. The CDR3 DNA sequence: TGCGCCAGCAGCCCCGGGCAGGGAGTCAAGCGGCCGTTCTTC. Translation gives CASSPGQGVKRPFF.

The rearrangement links TRBV11-2 to TRBJ2-2; D is unresolved. The CDR3 consists of 13 residues. The V end was cut by 1 base, the J end by 8 bases, with 8 bases between. CDR1 and CDR2 from the germline V gene are SGHAT and FQNNGV. CDR3 region: CASSLGARGELFF. CDR3 in DNA: TGTGCCAGCAGCTTAGGCGCGAGGGGGGAGCTGTTTTTT. The full variable domain, in which reference TRBV11-2 and TRBJ2-2 provide the parts outside the CDR3, is EAGVAQSPRYKIIEKRQSVAFWCNPISGHATLYWYQQILGQGPKLLIQFQNNGVVDDSQLPKDRFSAERLKGVDSTLKIQPAKLEDSAVYLCASSLGARGELFFGEGSRLTVL.

The chain joins TRBV18 to TRBJ1-5; 12 bases map to TRBD1. This CDR3 comprises 19 residues. V shed 3 bases, J shed 6 bases, and the junction held 15 bases outside the gene matches. The germline V gene has CDR1 KGHSH and CDR2 LQKENI. The CDR3 here is CASSPTPVIGTGGGQPQHF. DNA for the CDR3: TGTGCCAGCTCACCGACCCCTGTTATCGGGACAGGGGGCGGTCAGCCCCAGCATTTT.

V is TRBV19 and J is TRBJ2-2; D is possibly TRBD2 (7 bases). This CDR3 is built from 15 residues. With 7 bases removed from V and 3 bases from J, the gap between germline ends came to 15 bases. Germline values: CDR1 LNHDA, CDR2 SQIVND (reference sequence). The CDR3 nucleotides are TGTGCCAGTACGGTAGGGGGGGCGGACACCGGGGAGCTGTTTTTT. The encoded protein is CASTVGGADTGELFF.

This clone was seen only once. The chain uses TRBV6-1 and TRBJ1-3; D is perhaps TRBD1 (5 bases). Germline assignment: CDR1 MNHNS and CDR2 SASEGT. Trimming left V 4 bases short and J 0 bases short, with 16 bases between. The CDR3 has 17 amino acids. The CDR3 DNA reads TGTGCCAGCAGTGCCTCCATAGGGACCTCCTCTGGAAACACCATATATTTT. Encoded protein: CASSASIGTSSGNTIYF.

The rearrangement links TRBV7-9 to TRBJ1-5; D is possibly TRBD1 (6 bases). Trimming removed 3 bases at V and 4 bases at J, with 16 bases between. This CDR3 has 16 residues. Germline CDR1 reads SEHNR; CDR2 reads FQNEAQ (reference sequence). In nucleotides, the CDR3 is TGTGCCAGCAGCTTCTCCGCCGGGACATTTAATCAGCCCCAGCATTTT. Translated, it gives CASSFSAGTFNQPQHF.

Note on this clone: No conserved phenylalanine or tryptophan is present at the end of the CDR3, so a read error is the likely explanation. The V gene is TRBV18, the J gene TRBJ2-7, with 8 nucleotides matching TRBD1. Trimming cost V 3 bases and J 1 base; bases outside gene matches: 2. The CDR3 loop spans 14 amino acids. Germline values: CDR1 KGHSH, CDR2 LQKENI. This chain's CDR3 is CASSPRQGSYEQYL. The CDR3 region has the DNA TGTGCCAGCTCACCGAGACAGGGGTCCTACGAGCAGTACCTC.

This chain links TRBV7-6 with TRBJ1-2; tentative D call: TRBD1 (5 bases). The CDR3 has 16 residues. Trimming stripped 0 bases from V and 7 bases from J, with 18 bases between. Germline V CDR1 and CDR2: SGHVS, FNYEAQ. The CDR3 here is CASSLAGDAGSGGYTF. The CDR3 DNA follows: TGTGCCAGCAGCTTAGCAGGGGACGCCGGGTCGGGTGGCTACACCTTC. The full variable domain, rest sourced from reference TRBV7-6 and TRBJ1-2, is GAGVSQSPRYKVTKRGQDVALRCDPISGHVSLYWYRQALGQGPEFLTYFNYEAQQDKSGLPNDRFSAERPEGSISTLTIQRTEQRDSAMYRCASSLAGDAGSGGYTFGSGTRLTVV.

The chain employs TRBV6-4 and TRBJ2-2; no firm D call. V was trimmed by 5 bases and J by 1 base, leaving 5 bases between them. This CDR3 region has 13 residues. In germline, CDR1 is MRHNA, CDR2 SNTAGT. CDR3 region: CASSTENTGELFF. The DNA for the CDR3 is TGTGCCAGCAGTACAGAGAACACCGGGGAGCTGTTTTTT.

This chain joins TRBV14 and TRBJ2-5; 7 bases match TRBD2. After removal of 4 bases from V and 1 base from J, the junction contained 3 bases not matched to a gene. The CDR3 is made up of 14 amino acids. Germline V lookup: CDR1 SGHDN, CDR2 FVKESK. CDR3 nucleotide sequence: TGTGCCAGCAGCCCTCGGGGGGTCCAAGAGACCCAGTACTTC. This sequence encodes CASSPRGVQETQYF.

This chain connects TRBV6-6 to TRBJ2-5; no reliable D call. There are 13 residues in the CDR3. Germline-derived CDR1 and CDR2 are MNHNY and SVGAGI (reference sequence). With 5 bases removed from V and 0 bases from J, the gap between germline ends came to 7 bases. The CDR3 sequence: CASSQKYQETQYF. The CDR3 DNA reads TGTGCCAGCAGTCAAAAGTACCAAGAGACCCAGTACTTC.

V usage is TRBV5-1 and J usage is TRBJ2-5, with 7 bases identical to TRBD1. CDR1 and CDR2 from the germline V gene are SGHRS and YFSETQ. The CDR3 runs 14 residues. J was trimmed by 4 bases and V by 0 bases; bases with no gene match: 3. The CDR3 protein is CASSLVTGRETQYF. The CDR3 nucleotides read TGCGCCAGCAGCTTGGTGACAGGGAGAGAGACCCAGTACTTC.

The chain combines TRBV6-1 with TRBJ1-2; the D is unclear. With 7 bases removed from V and 1 base from J, the gap between germline ends came to 13 bases. There are 14 residues in the CDR3. Germline lookup yields CDR1 MNHNS and CDR2 SASEGT. CDR3: CASILRGGNYGYTF. CDR3 nucleotides: TGTGCCAGCATCCTACGGGGAGGTAACTATGGCTACACCTTC.

This clone was counted between two and nine times. The chain carries TRBV14 and TRBJ1-2; no definite D call. The CDR3 covers 15 residues. The V end was cut by 3 bases, the J end by 0 bases, with 11 bases between. Germline V gene data show CDR1 as SGHDN and CDR2 as FVKESK. DNA for the CDR3: TGTGCCAGCAGCCAGGGATCCGGCGCTAACTATGGCTACACCTTC. Residues: CASSQGSGANYGYTF.

V and J are TRBV2 and TRBJ1-2, with TRBD1 matching 9 bases. Per germline, CDR1 SNHLY and CDR2 FYNNEI. With 4 bases clipped from V and 6 bases from J, the junction kept 6 bases outside the gene matches. This CDR3 spans 14 amino acids. CDR3 region: CASSVGTGLHGYTF. CDR3 nucleotide sequence: TGTGCCAGCAGTGTAGGGACAGGGTTACATGGCTACACCTTC. Combining the CDR3 with reference TRBV2 and TRBJ1-2 gives the whole variable domain EPEVTQTPSHQVTQMGQEVILRCVPISNHLYFYWYRQILGQKVEFLVSFYNNEISEKSEIFDDQFSVERPDGSNFTLKIRSTKLEDSAMYFCASSVGTGLHGYTFGSGTRLTVV.